This T cell receptor (beta chain) was identified during a study of cytomegalovirus exposure and HLA in healthy donors. About the study: There were some 380 genotyped donors. Of these, 81% fell in the genetic ancestry cluster associated with self-reported Caucasian donors.

V was pared by 2 bases and J by 5 bases, with 10 bases between. The CDR3 runs 14 residues. Germline values: CDR1 SGHAT, CDR2 FQNNGV. 60 Vbeta and 13 Jbeta primers were used in PCR. Sequencing was performed with immunoSEQ multiplex PCR; in TCRdb, only in-frame clones are kept and a portion is missing. The sample holds around 130,000 clones, about 80% seen once. V gene TRBV11-2 combines with J gene TRBJ1-5; D not resolved. The TCR originated in a human donor in good health. The sequencing sample was made of PBMCs. CDR3 region: CASSLSLPDQPQHF. CDR3 DNA: TGTGCCAGCAGCTTAAGTCTCCCAGATCAGCCCCAGCATTTT. The full variable domain, its missing parts supplied by reference TRBV11-2 and TRBJ1-5, is EAGVAQSPRYKIIEKRQSVAFWCNPISGHATLYWYQQILGQGPKLLIQFQNNGVVDDSQLPKDRFSAERLKGVDSTLKIQPAKLEDSAVYLCASSLSLPDQPQHFGDGTRLSIL.